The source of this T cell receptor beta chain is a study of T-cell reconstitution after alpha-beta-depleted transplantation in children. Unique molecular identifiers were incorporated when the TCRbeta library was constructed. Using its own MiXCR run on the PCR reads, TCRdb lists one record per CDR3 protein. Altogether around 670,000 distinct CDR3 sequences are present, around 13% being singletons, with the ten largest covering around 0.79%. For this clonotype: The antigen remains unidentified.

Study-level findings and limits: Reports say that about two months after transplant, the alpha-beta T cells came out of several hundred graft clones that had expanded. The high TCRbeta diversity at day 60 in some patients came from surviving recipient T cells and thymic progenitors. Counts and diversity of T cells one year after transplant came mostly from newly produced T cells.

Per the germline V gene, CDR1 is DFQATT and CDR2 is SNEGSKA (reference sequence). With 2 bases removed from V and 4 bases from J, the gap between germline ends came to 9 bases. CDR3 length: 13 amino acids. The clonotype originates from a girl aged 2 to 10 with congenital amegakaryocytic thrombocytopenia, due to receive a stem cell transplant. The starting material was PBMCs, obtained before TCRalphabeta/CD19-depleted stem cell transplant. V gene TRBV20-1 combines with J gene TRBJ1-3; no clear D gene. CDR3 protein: CSARWGNGNTIYF. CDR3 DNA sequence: TGCAGTGCTAGATGGGGAAACGGAAACACCATATATTTT.